This T cell receptor beta chain was observed in a study of cytomegalovirus exposure and HLA in healthy donors. Sequencing used immunoSEQ multiplex PCR; TCRdb keeps in-frame clones, though not all of them. In the table there are over 200,000 clones, roughly 87% of which are singletons. The material sequenced was PBMCs. This receptor was taken from a woman between 18 and 30 years old in good health and CMV-seropositive.

CDR3 bases: TGTGCCAGCAGCCTCCATAGAAATCAGCCCCAGCATTTT. This encodes CASSLHRNQPQHF. The rearrangement uses TRBV11-2 and TRBJ1-5; D is undetermined. This CDR3 is 13 amino acids long. With 5 bases removed from V and 4 bases from J, the gap between germline ends came to 9 bases. Germline-derived CDR1 and CDR2 are SGHAT and FQNNGV.